This T cell receptor beta chain comes out of a study of cytomegalovirus exposure and HLA in healthy donors. Overall study: Samples from HLA-typed donors yielded about 85 million unique TCRs in an early data release. Overall study results and limits: Overall, 164 TCR beta chains were annotated as cytomegalovirus-associated. Follow-up analysis later connected one missense variant in DCLRE1C with trimming of TCR beta V- and J-genes.

The study ran its PCR with 60 Vbeta and 13 Jbeta primers. Repertoires were generated with immunoSEQ multiplex PCR, while TCRdb's copy carries only in-frame clones and drops some. In the table there are a few hundred thousand clones, under 85% of which are singletons. This clone turned up a few times. As yet, its antigen is unknown. The CDR3 contains 15 residues. Trimming left V 2 bases short and J 7 bases short, with 14 bases between. CDR1 and CDR2 from the germline V gene are MNHNY and SVGAGI (reference sequence). Sequenced sample: PBMCs. The receptor was isolated from a woman between 50 and 59 years old in good health and CMV-seropositive. The rearrangement joins TRBV6-6 to TRBJ2-2; D is perhaps TRBD1 (6 bases). CDR3: CASSYTTGPVGELFF. As DNA, the CDR3 is TGTGCCAGCAGTTACACGACAGGTCCGGTCGGGGAGCTGTTTTTT.